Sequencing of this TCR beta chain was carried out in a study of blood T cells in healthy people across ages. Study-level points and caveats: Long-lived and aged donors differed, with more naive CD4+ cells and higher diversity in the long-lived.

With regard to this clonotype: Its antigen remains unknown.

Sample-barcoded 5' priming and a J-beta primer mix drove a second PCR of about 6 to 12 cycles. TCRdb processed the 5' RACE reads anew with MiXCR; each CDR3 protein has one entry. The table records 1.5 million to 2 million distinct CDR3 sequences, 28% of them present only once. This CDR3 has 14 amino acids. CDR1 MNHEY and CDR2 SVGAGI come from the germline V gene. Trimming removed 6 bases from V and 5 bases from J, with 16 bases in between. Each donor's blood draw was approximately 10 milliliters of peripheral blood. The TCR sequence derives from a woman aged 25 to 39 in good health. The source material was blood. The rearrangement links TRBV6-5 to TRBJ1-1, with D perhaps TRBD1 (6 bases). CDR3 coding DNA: TGTGCCAGCAGACGAAATACAGGGAGAACTGAAGCTTTCTTT. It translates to CASRRNTGRTEAFF.